The clone carrying this T cell receptor (beta chain) was counted many times. This sample is drawn from a study of neurological immune-mediated disorders. TCRdb reprocessed the 5' RACE reads via MiXCR and lists one record per CDR3 protein. This table has under 85,000 distinct CDR3 sequences, roughly 4.9% appearing once. The germline gives CDR1 SGHRS, CDR2 YFSETQ. Trimming cost V 2 bases and J 5 bases, with 16 bases left between them. The CDR3 is 15 amino acids. Sample: PBMCs. The chain recombines TRBV5-1 with TRBJ2-5; D is possibly TRBD2 (7 bases). The TCR was taken from a human donor with multiple sclerosis. The donor label of this sample is uncertain. The CDR3 sequence: CASSLGAGARETQYF. The DNA of the CDR3 is TGCGCCAGCAGCTTAGGCGCGGGGGCCCGGGAGACCCAGTACTTC.